This TCR beta chain is drawn from a study of early T cells in non-severe SARS-CoV-2 infection. The CDR3 extends over 14 amino acids. J lost 9 bases, V lost 5 bases, and 9 bases had no gene match. Germline lookup yields CDR1 SGHTA and CDR2 FQGNSA. This clonotype showed up many times. In TCRdb, the 5' RACE reads were re-called with MiXCR into one record per CDR3 protein. The sample shows under 70,000 distinct CDR3 sequences, about 8% of them seen only once. V usage is TRBV7-2 and J usage is TRBJ2-1; 8 positions match TRBD2. Specimen: whole blood, collected at baseline. This TCR was sampled from an adult who was a healthcare worker with PCR-confirmed SARS-CoV-2 infection or an uninfected control (not recorded which). The CDR3 DNA reads TGTGCCAGCAGCCCCCCCGGGACTAGTATTGAGCAGTTCTTC. This sequence encodes CASSPPGTSIEQFF.